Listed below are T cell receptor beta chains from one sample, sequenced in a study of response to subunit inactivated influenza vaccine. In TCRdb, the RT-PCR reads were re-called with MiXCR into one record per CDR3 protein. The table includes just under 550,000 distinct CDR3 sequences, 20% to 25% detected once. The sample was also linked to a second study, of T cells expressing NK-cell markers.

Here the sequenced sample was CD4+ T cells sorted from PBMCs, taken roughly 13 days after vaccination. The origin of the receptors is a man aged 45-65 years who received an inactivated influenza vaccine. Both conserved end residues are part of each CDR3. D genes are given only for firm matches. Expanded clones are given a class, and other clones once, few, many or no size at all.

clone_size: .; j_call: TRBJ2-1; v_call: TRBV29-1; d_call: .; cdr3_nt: TGCAGCGTCCTCCCTAATTCCCCACTACGGAATGAGCAGTTCTTC; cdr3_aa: CSVLPNSPLRNEQFF
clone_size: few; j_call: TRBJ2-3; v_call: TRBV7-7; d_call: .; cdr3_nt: TGTGCCAGCAGCTTAGATCGGTCAGATACGCAGTATTTT; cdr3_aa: CASSLDRSDTQYF
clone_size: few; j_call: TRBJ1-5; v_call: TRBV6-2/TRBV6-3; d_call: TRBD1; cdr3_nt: TGTGCCAGCAGAGCCGGGACAGGGCGTCAGCCCCAGCATTTT; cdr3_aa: CASRAGTGRQPQHF
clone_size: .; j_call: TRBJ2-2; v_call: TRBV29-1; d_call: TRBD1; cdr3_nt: TGCAGCGTAGGGGACAGTTCACCCACCGGGGAGCTGTTTTTT; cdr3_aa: CSVGDSSPTGELFF
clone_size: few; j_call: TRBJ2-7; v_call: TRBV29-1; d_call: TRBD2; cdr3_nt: TGCAGCGTTGTAACTAGCGGGAGTGCGGACGAGCAGTACTTC; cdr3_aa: CSVVTSGSADEQYF
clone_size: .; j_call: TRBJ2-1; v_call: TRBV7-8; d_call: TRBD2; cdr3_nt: TGTGCCAGCAGCTTAGAAAAGCTAGCGGCGAGTGAGCAGTTCTTC; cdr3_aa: CASSLEKLAASEQFF
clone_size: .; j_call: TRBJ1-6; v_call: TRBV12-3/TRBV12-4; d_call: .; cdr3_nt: TGTGCCAGCAGTCTGGGGACGAGTAATTCACCCCTCCACTTT; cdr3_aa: CASSLGTSNSPLHF
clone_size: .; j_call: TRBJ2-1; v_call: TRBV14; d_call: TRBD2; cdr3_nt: TGTGCCAGCAGCCCCCTTGGCGGGAGTAGGGACAATGAGCAGTTCTTC; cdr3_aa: CASSPLGGSRDNEQFF
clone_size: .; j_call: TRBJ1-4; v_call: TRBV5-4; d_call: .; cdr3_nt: TGTGCCAGCAGCTTGGCGGGGTCAGGGGAAAAACTGTTTTTT; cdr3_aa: CASSLAGSGEKLFF
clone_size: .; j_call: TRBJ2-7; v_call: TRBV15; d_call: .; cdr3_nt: TGTGCCACCAGCTCTCGCTCAGGGTTCGAGCAGTACTTC; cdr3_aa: CATSSRSGFEQYF
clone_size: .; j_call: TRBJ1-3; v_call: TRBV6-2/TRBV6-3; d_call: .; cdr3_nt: TGTGCCAGCAGTTACTCGAGGCGGGAGAACTCTGGAAACACCATATATTTT; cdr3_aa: CASSYSRRENSGNTIYF